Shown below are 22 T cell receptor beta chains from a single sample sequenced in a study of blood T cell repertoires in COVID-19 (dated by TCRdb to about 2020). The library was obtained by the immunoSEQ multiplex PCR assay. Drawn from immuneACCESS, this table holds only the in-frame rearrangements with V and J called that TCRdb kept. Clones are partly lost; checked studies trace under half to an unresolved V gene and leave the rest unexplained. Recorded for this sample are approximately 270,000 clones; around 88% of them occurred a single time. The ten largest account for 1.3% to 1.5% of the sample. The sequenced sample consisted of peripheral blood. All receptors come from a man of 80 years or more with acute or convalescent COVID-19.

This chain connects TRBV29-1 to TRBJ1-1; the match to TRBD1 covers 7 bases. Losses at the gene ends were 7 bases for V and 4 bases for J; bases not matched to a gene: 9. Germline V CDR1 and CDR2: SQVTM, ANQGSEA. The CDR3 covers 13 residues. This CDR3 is CSGGGRGPTEAFF. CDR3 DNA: TGCAGCGGGGGCGGGAGGGGGCCCACTGAAGCTTTCTTT.

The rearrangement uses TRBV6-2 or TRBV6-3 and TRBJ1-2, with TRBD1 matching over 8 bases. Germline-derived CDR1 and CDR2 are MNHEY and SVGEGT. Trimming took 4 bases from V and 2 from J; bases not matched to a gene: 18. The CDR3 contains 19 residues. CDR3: CASSFLGAGRGQGNYGYTF. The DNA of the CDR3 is TGTGCCAGCAGTTTCTTAGGGGCCGGTCGTGGACAGGGCAACTATGGCTACACCTTC.

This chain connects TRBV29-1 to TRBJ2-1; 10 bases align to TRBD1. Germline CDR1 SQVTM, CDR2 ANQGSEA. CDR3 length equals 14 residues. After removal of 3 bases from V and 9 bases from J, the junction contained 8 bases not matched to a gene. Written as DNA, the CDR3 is TGCAGCGTTGAGGTATTAGGGGACAGGGGTGAGCAGTTCTTC. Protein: CSVEVLGDRGEQFF.

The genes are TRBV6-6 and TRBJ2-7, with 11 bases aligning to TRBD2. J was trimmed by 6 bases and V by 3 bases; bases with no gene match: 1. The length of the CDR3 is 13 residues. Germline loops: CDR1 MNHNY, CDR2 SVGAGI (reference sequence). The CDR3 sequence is CASSYLAGGEQYF. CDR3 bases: TGTGCCAGCAGTTATCTAGCGGGGGGCGAGCAGTACTTC.

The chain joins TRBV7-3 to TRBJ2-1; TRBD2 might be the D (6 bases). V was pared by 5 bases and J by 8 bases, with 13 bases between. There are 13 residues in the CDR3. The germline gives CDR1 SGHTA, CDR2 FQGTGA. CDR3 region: CASSPAPGDEQFF. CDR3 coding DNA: TGTGCCAGCAGCCCCGCTCCGGGAGATGAGCAGTTCTTC. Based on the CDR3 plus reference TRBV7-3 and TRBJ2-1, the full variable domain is GAGVSQTPSNKVTEKGKYVELRCDPISGHTALYWYRQSLGQGPEFLIYFQGTGAADDSGLPNDRFFAVRPEGSVSTLKIQRTERGDSAVYLCASSPAPGDEQFFGPGTRLTVL.

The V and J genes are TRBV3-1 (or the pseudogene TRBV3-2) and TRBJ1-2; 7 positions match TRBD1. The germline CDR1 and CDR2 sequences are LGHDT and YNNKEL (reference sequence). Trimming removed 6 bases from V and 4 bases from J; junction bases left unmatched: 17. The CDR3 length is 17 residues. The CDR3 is CASRGQFINPRSYGYTF. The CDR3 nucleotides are TGTGCCAGCAGGGGACAGTTTATAAACCCGCGGAGCTATGGCTACACCTTC.

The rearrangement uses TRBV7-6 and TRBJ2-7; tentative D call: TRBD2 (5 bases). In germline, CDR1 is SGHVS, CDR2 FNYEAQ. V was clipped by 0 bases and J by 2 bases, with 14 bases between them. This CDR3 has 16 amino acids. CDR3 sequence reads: CASSLAVGVPTYEQYF. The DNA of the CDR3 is TGTGCCAGCAGCTTAGCTGTCGGGGTTCCGACCTACGAGCAGTACTTC. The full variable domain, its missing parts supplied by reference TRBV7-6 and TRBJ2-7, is GAGVSQSPRYKVTKRGQDVALRCDPISGHVSLYWYRQALGQGPEFLTYFNYEAQQDKSGLPNDRFSAERPEGSISTLTIQRTEQRDSAMYRCASSLAVGVPTYEQYFGPGTRLTVT.

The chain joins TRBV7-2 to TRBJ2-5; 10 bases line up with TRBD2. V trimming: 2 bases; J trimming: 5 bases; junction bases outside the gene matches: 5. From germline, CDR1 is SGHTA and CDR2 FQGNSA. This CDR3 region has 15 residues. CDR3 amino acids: CASSLSLAGAETQYF. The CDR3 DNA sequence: TGTGCCAGCAGCTTATCCCTAGCGGGGGCGGAGACCCAGTACTTC.

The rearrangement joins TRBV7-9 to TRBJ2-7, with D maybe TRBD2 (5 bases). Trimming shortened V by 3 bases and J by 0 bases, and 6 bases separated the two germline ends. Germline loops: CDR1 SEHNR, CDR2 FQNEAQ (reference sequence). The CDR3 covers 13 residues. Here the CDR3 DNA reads TGTGCCAGCAGCTTTGGGAGCTCCTACGAGCAGTACTTC. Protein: CASSFGSSYEQYF.

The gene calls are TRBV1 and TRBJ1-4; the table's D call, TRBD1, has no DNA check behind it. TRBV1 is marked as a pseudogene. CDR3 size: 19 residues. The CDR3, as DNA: TGCACCAGCAGCCAAGTTTGGCGGGACAGGTCCTTATTAAGTGAAAAACTGTTTTTT. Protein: CTSSQVWRDRSLLSEKLFF.

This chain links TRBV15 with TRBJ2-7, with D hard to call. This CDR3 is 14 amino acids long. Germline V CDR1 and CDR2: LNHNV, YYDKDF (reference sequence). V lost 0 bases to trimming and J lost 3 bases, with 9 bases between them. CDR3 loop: CATSRERVGYEQYF. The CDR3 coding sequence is TGTGCCACCAGCAGAGAACGGGTGGGCTACGAGCAGTACTTC. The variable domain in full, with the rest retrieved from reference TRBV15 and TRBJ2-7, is DAMVIQNPRYQVTQFGKPVTLSCSQTLNHNVMYWYQQKSSQAPKLLFHYYDKDFNNEADTPDNFQSRRPNTSFCFLDIRSPGLGDTAMYLCATSRERVGYEQYFGPGTRLTVT.

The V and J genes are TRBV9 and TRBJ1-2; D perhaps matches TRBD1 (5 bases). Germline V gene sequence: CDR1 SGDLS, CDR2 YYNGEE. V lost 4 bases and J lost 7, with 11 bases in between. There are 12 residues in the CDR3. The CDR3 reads CASSSREFGYTF. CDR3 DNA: TGTGCCAGCAGCTCCAGGGAATTTGGCTACACCTTC.

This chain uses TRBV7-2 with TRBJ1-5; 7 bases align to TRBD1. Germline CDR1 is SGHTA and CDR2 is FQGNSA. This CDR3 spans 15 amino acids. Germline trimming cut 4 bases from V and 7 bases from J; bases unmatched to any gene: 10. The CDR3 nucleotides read TGTGCCAGCAGCTCATATACAGGGGAAGGGCAGCCCCAGCATTTT. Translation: CASSSYTGEGQPQHF.

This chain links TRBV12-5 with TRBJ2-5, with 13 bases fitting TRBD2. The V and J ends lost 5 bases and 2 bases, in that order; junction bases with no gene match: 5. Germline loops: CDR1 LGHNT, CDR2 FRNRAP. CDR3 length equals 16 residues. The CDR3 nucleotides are TGTGCTAGTGGTAAGACTAGCGGGGGGTCACAAGAGACCCAGTACTTC. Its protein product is CASGKTSGGSQETQYF.

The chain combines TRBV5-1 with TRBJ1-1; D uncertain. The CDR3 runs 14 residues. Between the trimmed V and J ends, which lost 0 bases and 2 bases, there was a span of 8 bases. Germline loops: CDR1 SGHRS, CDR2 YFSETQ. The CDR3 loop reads CASSLAQANTEAFF. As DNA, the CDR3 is TGCGCCAGCAGCTTGGCTCAAGCCAACACTGAAGCTTTCTTT.

The CDR3 coding sequence is TGTGCCAGCAGCCAGCGATCGGACAGGGTCCTCACCTATGGTGGCTACACCTTC. This gives the protein CASSQRSDRVLTYGGYTF. This chain joins TRBV4-2 and TRBJ1-2; 8 bases are shared with TRBD1. Trimming took 3 bases from V and 7 from J; bases not matched to a gene: 19. The CDR3 extends over 18 amino acids. Germline CDR1 is LGHNA and CDR2 is YNFKEQ.

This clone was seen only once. The CDR3 DNA follows: TGTGCCAGCAGCTCCAAAACAGATTTCACCGGGGAGCTGTTTTTT. Protein: CASSSKTDFTGELFF. The chain uses TRBV5-4 and TRBJ2-2; no clear D. The CDR3 has 15 amino acids. The V gene lost 3 bases and the J gene lost 4 bases, with 13 bases spanning the gap. CDR1 and CDR2 from the germline V gene are SGHNT and YYREEE (reference sequence).

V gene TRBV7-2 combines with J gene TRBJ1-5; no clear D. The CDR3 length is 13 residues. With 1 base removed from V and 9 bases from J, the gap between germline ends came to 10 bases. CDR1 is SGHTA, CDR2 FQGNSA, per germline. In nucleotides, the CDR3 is TGTGCCAGCAGCTTAGAGCGGACCGTGCCCCAGCATTTT. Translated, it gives CASSLERTVPQHF.

The CDR3, as DNA: TGTGCCAGCAGCCCTGCGGGAGGGCGCCGAACCCAGTACTTC. Residues: CASSPAGGRRTQYF. This chain uses TRBV14 with TRBJ2-5; 9 bases line up with TRBD2. The germline V gene encodes CDR1 SGHDN and CDR2 FVKESK. J lost 8 bases, V lost 4 bases, and 8 bases had no gene match. The CDR3 is 14 amino acids.

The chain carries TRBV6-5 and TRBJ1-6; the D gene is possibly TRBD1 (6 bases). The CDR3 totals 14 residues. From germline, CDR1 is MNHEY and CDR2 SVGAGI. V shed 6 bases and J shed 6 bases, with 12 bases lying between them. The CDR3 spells CASRKQGGNSPLHF. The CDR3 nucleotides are TGTGCCAGCAGAAAACAGGGTGGTAATTCACCCCTCCACTTT.

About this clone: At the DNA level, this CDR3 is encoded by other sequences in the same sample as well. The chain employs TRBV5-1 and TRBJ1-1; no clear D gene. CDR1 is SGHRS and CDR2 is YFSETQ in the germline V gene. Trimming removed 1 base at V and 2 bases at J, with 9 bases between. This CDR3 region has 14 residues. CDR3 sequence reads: CASSLLAENTEAFF. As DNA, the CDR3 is TGCGCCAGCAGCTTGTTGGCAGAAAACACTGAAGCTTTCTTT.

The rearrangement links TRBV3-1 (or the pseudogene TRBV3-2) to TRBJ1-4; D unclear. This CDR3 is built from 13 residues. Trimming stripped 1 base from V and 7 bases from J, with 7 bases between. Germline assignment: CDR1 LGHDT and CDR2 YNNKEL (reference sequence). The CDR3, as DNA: TGTGCCAGCAGCCAAGGATTCGGTGAAAAACTGTTTTTT. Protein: CASSQGFGEKLFF.